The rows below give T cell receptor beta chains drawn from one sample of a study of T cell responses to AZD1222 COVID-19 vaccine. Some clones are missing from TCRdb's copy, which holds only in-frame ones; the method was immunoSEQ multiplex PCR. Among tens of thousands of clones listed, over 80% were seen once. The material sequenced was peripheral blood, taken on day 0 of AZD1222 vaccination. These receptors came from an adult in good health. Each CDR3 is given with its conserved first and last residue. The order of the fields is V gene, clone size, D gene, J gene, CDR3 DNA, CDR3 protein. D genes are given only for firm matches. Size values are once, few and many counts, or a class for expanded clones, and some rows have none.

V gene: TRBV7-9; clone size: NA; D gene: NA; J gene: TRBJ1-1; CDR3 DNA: TGTGCCAGCAGCTCCCCCTTAAGAAACACTGAAGCTTTCTTT; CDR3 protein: CASSSPLRNTEAFF
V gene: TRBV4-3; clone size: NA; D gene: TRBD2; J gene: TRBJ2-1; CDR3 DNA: TGCGCCAGCAGCAGACTAGCGGAGTACAATGAGCAGTTCTTC; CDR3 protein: CASSRLAEYNEQFF
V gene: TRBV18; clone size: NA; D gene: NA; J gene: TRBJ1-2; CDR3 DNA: TGTGCCAGCTCACCTCGACAGGACTTGAACTATGGCTACACCTTC; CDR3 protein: CASSPRQDLNYGYTF
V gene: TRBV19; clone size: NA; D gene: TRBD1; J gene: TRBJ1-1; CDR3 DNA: TGTGCCAGTAGGACAGGGGCGAACACTGAAGCTTTCTTT; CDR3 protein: CASRTGANTEAFF
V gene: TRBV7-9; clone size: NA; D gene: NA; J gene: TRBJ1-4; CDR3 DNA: TGTGCCAGTATGGAAAGCCTCCGGGGGTTTAATGAAAAACTGTTTTTT; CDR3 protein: CASMESLRGFNEKLFF
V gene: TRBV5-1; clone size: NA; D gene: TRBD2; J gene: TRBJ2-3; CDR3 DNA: TGCGCCAGCAGCCATACGACTAGCGGGAGGGCCACAGATACGCAGTATTTT; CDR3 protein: CASSHTTSGRATDTQYF
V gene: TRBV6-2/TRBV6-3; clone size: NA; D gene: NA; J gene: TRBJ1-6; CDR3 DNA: TGTGCCAGCAGTTCCACAGAGAATTCACCCCTCCACTTT; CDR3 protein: CASSSTENSPLHF
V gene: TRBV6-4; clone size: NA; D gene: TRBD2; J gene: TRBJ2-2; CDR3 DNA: TGTGCCAGCAGTGTAGCGGGAGACACCGGGGAGCTGTTTTTT; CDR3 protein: CASSVAGDTGELFF
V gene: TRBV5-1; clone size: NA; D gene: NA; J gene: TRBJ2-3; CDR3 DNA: TGCGCCAGCAGCTTGGTTTACGGACTTGCAGATACGCAGTATTTT; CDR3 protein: CASSLVYGLADTQYF
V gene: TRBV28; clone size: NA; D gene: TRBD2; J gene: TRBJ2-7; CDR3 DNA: TGTGCCAGCAGGGTTAGCGGGGGCTACGAGCAGTACTTC; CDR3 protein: CASRVSGGYEQYF
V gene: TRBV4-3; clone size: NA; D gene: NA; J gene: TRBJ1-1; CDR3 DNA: TGCGCCAGCAGCCAAGGAGGTCACGGGTTTGGCACTGAAGCTTTCTTT; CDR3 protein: CASSQGGHGFGTEAFF
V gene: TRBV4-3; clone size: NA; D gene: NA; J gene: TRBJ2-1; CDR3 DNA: TGCGCCAGCAGCCAAGGTTGGCTAGCGCCTTACAATGAGCAGTTCTTC; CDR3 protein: CASSQGWLAPYNEQFF
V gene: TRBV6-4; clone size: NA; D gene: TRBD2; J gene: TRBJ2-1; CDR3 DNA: TGTGCCAGCAGTGCGACTAGCGGGAGGGCCAATGAGCAGTTCTTC; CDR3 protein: CASSATSGRANEQFF
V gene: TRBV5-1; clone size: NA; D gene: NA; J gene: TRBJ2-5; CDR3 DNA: TGCGCCAGCAGCTTGGAGGGACCGGTCCAAGAGACCCAGTACTTC; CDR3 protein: CASSLEGPVQETQYF
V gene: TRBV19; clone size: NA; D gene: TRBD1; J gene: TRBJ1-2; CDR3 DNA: TGTGCCAGTAGTACCGGGACAGGGAACTATGGCTACACCTTC; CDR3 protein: CASSTGTGNYGYTF
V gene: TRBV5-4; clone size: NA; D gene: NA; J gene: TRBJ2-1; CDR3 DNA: TGTGCCAGCATTCCTGCCCCTTCTCCGCTAGGAGGGGCGGGTGAGCAGTTCTTC; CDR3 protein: CASIPAPSPLGGAGEQFF
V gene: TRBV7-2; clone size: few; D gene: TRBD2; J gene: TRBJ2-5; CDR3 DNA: TGTGCCAGCAGCTTAGCCCTGACTAGCGGGGGGGGCCAAGAGACCCAGTACTTC; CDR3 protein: CASSLALTSGGGQETQYF
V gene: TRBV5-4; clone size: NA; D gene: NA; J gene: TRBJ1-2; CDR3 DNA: TGTGCCAGCAGCCTAAGACCTGCTGATGGCTACACCTTC; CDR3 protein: CASSLRPADGYTF
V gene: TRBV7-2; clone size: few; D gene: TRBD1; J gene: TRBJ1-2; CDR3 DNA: TGTGCCAGCAGCTTAGTCCCACCGACAGGGACTTACTATGGCTACACCTTC; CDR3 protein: CASSLVPPTGTYYGYTF
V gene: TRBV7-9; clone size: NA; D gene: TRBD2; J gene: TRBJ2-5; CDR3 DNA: TGTGCCAGCAGCCTAACTAGCGGGGAGACCCAGTACTTC; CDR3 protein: CASSLTSGETQYF
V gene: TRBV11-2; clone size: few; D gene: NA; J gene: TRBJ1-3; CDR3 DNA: TGTGCCAGCAGCTTAAATTCCGGGCCTGGAAACACCATATATTTT; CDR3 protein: CASSLNSGPGNTIYF
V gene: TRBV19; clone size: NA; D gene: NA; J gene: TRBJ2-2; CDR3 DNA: TGTGCCAGTAGTACGGGACCTTCACCCGGGGAGCTGTTTTTT; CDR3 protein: CASSTGPSPGELFF
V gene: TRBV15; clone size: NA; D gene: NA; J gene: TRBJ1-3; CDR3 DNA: TGTGCCACCAGCAGAGACGAAAGCTATGGAAACACCATATATTTT; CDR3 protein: CATSRDESYGNTIYF
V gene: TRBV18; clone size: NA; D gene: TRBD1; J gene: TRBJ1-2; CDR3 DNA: TGTGCCAGCTCAACCGGGACAGGGAATGGCTACACCTTC; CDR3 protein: CASSTGTGNGYTF
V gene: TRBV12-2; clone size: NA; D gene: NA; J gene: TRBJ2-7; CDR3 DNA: TGTGCAAGTCGCTTAGCGCCCGCGGCCGAGAGCTCCTACGAGCAGTACTTC; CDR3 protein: CASRLAPAAESSYEQYF
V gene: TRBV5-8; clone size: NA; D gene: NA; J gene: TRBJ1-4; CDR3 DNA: TGTGCCAGCAGCTTGGTCCCGGAGGTTTCAACTAATGAAAAACTGTTTTTT; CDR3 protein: CASSLVPEVSTNEKLFF
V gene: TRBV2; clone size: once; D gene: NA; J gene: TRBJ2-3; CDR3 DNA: TGTGCCAGCAGTGAAGCAGCCGGGCTCTTGGTCATCACAGATACGCAGTATTTT; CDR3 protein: CASSEAAGLLVITDTQYF
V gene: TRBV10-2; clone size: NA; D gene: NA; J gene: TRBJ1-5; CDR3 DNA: TGCGCCAGCAGTGAGTCTAAGCCCGATCAGCCCCAGCATTTT; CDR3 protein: CASSESKPDQPQHF
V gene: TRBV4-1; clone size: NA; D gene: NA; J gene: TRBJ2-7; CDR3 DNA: TGCGCCAGCAGCCAAGCCCTCCAGGGATCCTACGAGCAGTACTTC; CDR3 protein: CASSQALQGSYEQYF
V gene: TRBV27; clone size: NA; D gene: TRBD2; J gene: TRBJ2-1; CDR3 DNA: TGTGCCAGCAGTTTATCGGGGACTAGCGCCGAGCAGTTCTTC; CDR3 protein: CASSLSGTSAEQFF
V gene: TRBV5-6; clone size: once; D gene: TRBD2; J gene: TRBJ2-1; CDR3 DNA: TGTGCCAGCAGCTTCCTAGCGGCGGACAATGAGCAGTTCTTC; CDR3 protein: CASSFLAADNEQFF
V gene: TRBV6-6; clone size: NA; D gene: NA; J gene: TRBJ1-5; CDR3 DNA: TGTGCCAGCAGTTACTCGGGGGAAGCGCAGCCCCAGCATTTT; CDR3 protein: CASSYSGEAQPQHF
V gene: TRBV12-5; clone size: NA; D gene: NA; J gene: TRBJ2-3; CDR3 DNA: TGTGCTAGTGGTTTAAGCCGGGCCCCCGATACGCAGTATTTT; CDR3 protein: CASGLSRAPDTQYF
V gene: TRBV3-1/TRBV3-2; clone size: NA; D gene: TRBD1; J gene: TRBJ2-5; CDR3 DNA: TGTGCCAGCAGCCAAGAATGGACAGGGGCGCGGGGTAAAGAGACCCAGTACTTC; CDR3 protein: CASSQEWTGARGKETQYF
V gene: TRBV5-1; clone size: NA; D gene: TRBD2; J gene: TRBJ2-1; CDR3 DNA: TGCGCCAGCAGCTTGGCCGAACTAGCGGGAGTTCACGAGCAGTTCTTC; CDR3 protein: CASSLAELAGVHEQFF
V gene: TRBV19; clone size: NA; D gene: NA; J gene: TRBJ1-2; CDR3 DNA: TGTGCCAGTAGCTCCTCAGTGGTGATTGCGAACTATGGCTACACCTTC; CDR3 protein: CASSSSVVIANYGYTF
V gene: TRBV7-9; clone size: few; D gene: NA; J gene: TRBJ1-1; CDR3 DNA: TGTGCCAGCAGCTTACGACCCCAATGGGACACTGAAGCTTTCTTT; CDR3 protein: CASSLRPQWDTEAFF
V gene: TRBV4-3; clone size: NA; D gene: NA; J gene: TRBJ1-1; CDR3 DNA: TGCGCCAGCAGCCAACAGCGCGACACTGAAGCTTTCTTT; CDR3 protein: CASSQQRDTEAFF
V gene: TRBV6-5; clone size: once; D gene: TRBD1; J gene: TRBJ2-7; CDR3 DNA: TGTGCCAGCAGTTACGGGACAGGGGGCCTCTACGAGCAGTACTTC; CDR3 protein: CASSYGTGGLYEQYF
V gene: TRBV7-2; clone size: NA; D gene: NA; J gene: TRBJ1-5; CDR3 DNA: TGTGCCAGCAGCTTAGCGCGGGGCTCGGGCAATCAGCCCCAGCATTTT; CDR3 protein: CASSLARGSGNQPQHF
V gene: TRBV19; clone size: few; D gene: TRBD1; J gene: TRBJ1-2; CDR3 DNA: TGTGCCAGTAGTATTCTCGCAGGGGGCTATGGCTACACCTTC; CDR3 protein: CASSILAGGYGYTF
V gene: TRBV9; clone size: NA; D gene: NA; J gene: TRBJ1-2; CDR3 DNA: TGTGCCAGCAGCGTAGGCTCGGGGAACTATGGCTACACCTTC; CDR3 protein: CASSVGSGNYGYTF
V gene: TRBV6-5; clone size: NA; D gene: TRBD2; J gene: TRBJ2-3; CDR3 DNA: TGTGCCAGCACTTTGAGCGGGGGTAGCACAGATACGCAGTATTTT; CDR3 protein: CASTLSGGSTDTQYF
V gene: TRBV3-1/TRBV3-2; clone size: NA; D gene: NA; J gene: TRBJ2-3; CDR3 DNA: TGTGCCAGCAGCCAAGATAGGGAAGATACGCAGTATTTT; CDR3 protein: CASSQDREDTQYF
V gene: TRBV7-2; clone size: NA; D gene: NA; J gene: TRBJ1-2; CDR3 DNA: TGTGCCAGCAGCTTATCTGCTTGGGATGGCTACACCTTC; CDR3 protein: CASSLSAWDGYTF
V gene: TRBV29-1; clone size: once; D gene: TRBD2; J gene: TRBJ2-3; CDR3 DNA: TGCAGCGTTGAACCGACTAGCGGGAGAGCAGATACGCAGTATTTT; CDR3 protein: CSVEPTSGRADTQYF
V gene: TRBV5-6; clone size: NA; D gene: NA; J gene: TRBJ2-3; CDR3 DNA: TGTGCCAGCAGCTTGGTTAGGGGGGCAGATACGCAGTATTTT; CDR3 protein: CASSLVRGADTQYF
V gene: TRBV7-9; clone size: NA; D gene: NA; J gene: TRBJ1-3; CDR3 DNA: TGTGCCAGCAGCACCGAGGGGGGGAATGGAAACACCATATATTTT; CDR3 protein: CASSTEGGNGNTIYF
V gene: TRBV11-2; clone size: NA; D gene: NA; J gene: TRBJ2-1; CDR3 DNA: TGTGCCAGCAGCTTAGAGGCTACCAATGAGCAGTTCTTC; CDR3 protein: CASSLEATNEQFF
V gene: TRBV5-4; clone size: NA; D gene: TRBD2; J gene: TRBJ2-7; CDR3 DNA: TGTGCCAGCAGCCTTAACAGCGGGAGTAACGACGAGCAGTACTTC; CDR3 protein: CASSLNSGSNDEQYF
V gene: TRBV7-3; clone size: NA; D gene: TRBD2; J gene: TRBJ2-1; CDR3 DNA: TGTGCCAGCAGCCCAAACCCGGGACTAGCGTTCAATGAGCAGTTCTTC; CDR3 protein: CASSPNPGLAFNEQFF
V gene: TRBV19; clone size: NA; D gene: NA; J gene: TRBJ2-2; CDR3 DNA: TGTGCCAGTAGTATAGGAGGGTCGGCCGGGGAGCTGTTTTTT; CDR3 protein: CASSIGGSAGELFF
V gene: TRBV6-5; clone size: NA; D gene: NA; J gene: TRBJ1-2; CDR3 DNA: TGTGCCAGCAGTTACTTCGTCGGAACAATGGGCTACACCTTC; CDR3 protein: CASSYFVGTMGYTF
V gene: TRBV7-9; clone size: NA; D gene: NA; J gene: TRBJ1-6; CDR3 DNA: TGTGCCAGCAGTCAGGATGCAGTTAATTCACCCCTCCACTTT; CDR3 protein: CASSQDAVNSPLHF